This TCR beta chain appears in the sequencing data of a study of cytomegalovirus exposure and HLA in healthy donors. Study as a whole: Earlier work reported 117 million unique TCR beta sequences from some 170 million T cells. Overall study results and limits: Sequence variants that were highly shared formed a cluster that was likely a sequencing artifact. In vitro, a few CMV-associated chains proved specific for CMV antigens.

Donors were nominally healthy when sampled, though unrecorded immune exposures were likely. The PCR contained 60 Vbeta and 13 Jbeta primers. Assay: immunoSEQ multiplex PCR; the TCRdb copy retains only in-frame clones and omits some. The sample consists of roughly 130,000 clones, roughly 80% of them appearing once. This clone turned up a few times. The target antigen is unknown. The V gene lost 4 bases and the J gene lost 11 bases, with 14 bases spanning the gap. The CDR3 consists of 11 residues. Per germline, CDR1 DFQATT and CDR2 SNEGSKA (reference sequence). The sample consisted of PBMCs. This sequence originates from a boy aged 5-17 years in good health and CMV-seronegative. The chain couples TRBV20-1 to TRBJ1-1, with D possibly TRBD1 on 5 matching bases. This CDR3 is CSANQGRGAFF. The CDR3 DNA reads as TGCAGTGCTAATCAGGGTCGCGGCGCTTTCTTT.